The T cell receptor (beta chain) under discussion was sequenced for a study of blood T cells in healthy people across ages. CDR1 and CDR2 from the germline V gene are MNHNY and SVGAGI (reference sequence). Trimming removed 6 bases from V and 0 bases from J, with 12 bases in between. The CDR3 is made up of 14 amino acids. This clonotype appeared many times. Its antigen is unknown. The study's findings and limits: Reliance upon unsorted PBMCs precluded definitive naive versus antigen-experienced comparison. The study lacked donor CMV status, which possibly confounded expanded clonotype changes. The recorded TCR beta diversity per million T cells decreased in a roughly linear manner with age. Long-lived and aged donors differed, with more naive CD4+ cells and higher diversity in the long-lived.

A second PCR of 7 to 11 cycles used a sample-barcoded 5' primer and a J-beta primer mix. TCRdb reprocessed the 5' RACE reads with MiXCR, giving one entry per CDR3 protein. The sample carries more than 550,000 distinct CDR3 sequences, 22% recorded once. This TCR derives from a man in his 70s in good health. This chain connects TRBV6-6 to TRBJ2-7; D is perhaps TRBD2 (5 bases). Sequenced input: blood. DNA for the CDR3: TGTGCCAGCAGCCCTACTAGTTCCTCCTACGAGCAGTACTTC. Its translation: CASSPTSSSYEQYF.